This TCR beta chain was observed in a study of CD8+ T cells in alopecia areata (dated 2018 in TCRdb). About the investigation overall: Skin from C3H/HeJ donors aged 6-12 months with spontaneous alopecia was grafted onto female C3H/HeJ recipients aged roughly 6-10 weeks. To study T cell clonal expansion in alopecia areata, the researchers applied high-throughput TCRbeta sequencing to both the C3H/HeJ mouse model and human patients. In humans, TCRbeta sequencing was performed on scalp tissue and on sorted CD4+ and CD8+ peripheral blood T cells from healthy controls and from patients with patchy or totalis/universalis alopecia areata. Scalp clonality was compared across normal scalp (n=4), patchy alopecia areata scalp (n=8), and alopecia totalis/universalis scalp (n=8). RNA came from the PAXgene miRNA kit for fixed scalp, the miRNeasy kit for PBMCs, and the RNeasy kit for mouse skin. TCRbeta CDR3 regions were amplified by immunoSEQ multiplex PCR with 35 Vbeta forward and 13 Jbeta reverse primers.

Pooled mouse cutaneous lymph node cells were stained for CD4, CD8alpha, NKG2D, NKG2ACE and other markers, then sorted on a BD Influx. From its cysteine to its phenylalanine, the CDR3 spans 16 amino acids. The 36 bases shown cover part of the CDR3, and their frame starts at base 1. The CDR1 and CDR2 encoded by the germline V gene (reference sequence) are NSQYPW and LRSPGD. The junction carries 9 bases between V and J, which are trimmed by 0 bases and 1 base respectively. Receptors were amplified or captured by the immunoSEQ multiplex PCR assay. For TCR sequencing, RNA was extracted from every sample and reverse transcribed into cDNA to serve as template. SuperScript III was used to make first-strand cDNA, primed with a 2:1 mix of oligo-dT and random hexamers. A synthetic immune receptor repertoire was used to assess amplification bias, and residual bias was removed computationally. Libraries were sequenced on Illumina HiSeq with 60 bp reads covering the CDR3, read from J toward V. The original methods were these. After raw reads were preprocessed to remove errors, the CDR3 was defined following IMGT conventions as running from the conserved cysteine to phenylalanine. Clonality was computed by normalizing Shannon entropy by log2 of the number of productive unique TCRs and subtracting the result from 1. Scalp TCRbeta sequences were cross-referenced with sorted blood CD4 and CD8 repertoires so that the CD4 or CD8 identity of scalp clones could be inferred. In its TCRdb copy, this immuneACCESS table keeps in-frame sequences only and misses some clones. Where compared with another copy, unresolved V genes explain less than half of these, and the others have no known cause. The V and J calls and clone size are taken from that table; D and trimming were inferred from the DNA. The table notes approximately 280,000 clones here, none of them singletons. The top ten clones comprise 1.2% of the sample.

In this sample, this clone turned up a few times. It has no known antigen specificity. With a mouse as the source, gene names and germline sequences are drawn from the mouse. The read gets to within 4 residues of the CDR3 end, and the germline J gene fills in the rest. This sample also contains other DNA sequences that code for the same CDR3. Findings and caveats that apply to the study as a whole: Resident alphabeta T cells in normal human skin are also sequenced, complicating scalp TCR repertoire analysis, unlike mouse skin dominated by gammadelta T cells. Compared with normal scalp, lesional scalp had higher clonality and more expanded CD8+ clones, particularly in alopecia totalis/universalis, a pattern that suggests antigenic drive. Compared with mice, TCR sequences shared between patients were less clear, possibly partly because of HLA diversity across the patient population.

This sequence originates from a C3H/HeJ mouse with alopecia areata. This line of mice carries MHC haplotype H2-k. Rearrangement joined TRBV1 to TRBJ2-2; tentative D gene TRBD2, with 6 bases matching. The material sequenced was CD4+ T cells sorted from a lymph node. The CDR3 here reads CTCSADTGGNTGQLYF. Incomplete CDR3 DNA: TGCACCTGCAGTGCAGATACGGGGGGAAACACCGGG. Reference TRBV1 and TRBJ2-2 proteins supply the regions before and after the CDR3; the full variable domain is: VTLLEQNPRWRLVPRGQAVNLRCILKNSQYPWMSWYQQDLQKQLQWLFTLRSPGDKEVKSLPGADYLATRVTDTELRLQVANMSQGRTLYCTCSADTGGNTGQLYFGEGSKLTVL.